Each of the 16 T cell receptor beta chains below was sequenced from the same sample in a study of T cells expressing NK-cell markers. One entry per CDR3 protein, without DNA, is what TCRdb gives after re-calling the 5' RACE reads. Its clone listing holds 7,300 or so distinct CDR3 sequences. The sample taken for sequencing was blood T cells: a sorted CD56 or NKG2C T cell subset, CD4+ or CD8+ T cells, or bulk PBMC T cells (not recorded which). These receptors all come from a man aged 18-75 years in good health.

This chain uses TRBV30 with TRBJ1-4; the TCRdb D gene call, TRBD1, has no DNA to confirm it. Germline CDR1 reads GTSNPN; CDR2 reads SVGIG (reference sequence). The CDR3 is 15 amino acids. CDR3 residues: CATRWGFNGPEKLFF.

This chain connects TRBV7-9 to TRBJ2-7. Germline CDR1 and CDR2: SEHNR and FQNEAQ (reference sequence). This CDR3 comprises 15 residues. CDR3 residues: CASSLAASVVDEQYF.

This chain uses TRBV3-1 with TRBJ1-6; the D call from TCRdb, TRBD1, cannot be confirmed without DNA. The CDR3 covers 15 residues. The germline V gene has CDR1 LGHDT and CDR2 YNNKEL (reference sequence). The CDR3 region is CASSRHRGRDSPLHF.

The CDR3: CASSPGQQETQYF. This chain joins TRBV18 and TRBJ2-5; the TRBD1 assignment by TCRdb is unverifiable without DNA. This CDR3 is built from 13 residues. Germline CDR1 KGHSH, CDR2 LQKENI.

The chain joins TRBV3-1 to TRBJ2-1; no DNA is available, so the TRBD1 call from TCRdb remains unchecked. Germline CDR1 reads LGHDT; CDR2 reads YNNKEL (reference sequence). The CDR3 length is 15 residues. CDR3 amino acids: CASSSGQRTYNEQFF.

The chain carries TRBV2 and TRBJ2-7; TCRdb indicates TRBD2, and absent DNA this call remains unverified. This CDR3 contains 15 residues. Germline V gives CDR1 SNHLY, CDR2 FYNNEI. The chain's CDR3 is CASSEYSGGPYEQYF. Based on the CDR3 plus reference TRBV2 and TRBJ2-7, the full variable domain is EPEVTQTPSHQVTQMGQEVILRCVPISNHLYFYWYRQILGQKVEFLVSFYNNEISEKSEIFDDQFSVERPDGSNFTLKIRSTKLEDSAMYFCASSEYSGGPYEQYFGPGTRLTVT.

The chain employs TRBV7-2 and TRBJ1-5; checking the TCRdb D call of TRBD1 is not possible without DNA. Germline V lookup: CDR1 SGHTA, CDR2 FQGNSA. The CDR3 contains 14 residues. CDR3 sequence: CASSSAGVAGPQHF.

This chain joins TRBV6-4 and TRBJ1-1; TCRdb names TRBD1, which stays unverified in the absence of DNA. Germline loops: CDR1 MRHNA, CDR2 SNTAGT. This CDR3 is built from 15 residues. This chain's CDR3 is CASSDSPGRGAEAFF.

V usage is TRBV3-1 and J usage is TRBJ2-2; TCRdb outputs TRBD2, but without DNA this stays unchecked. CDR1 and CDR2 from the germline V gene are LGHDT and YNNKEL (reference sequence). CDR3 size: 16 residues. Here the CDR3 reads CASSSGGVERTGELFF.

The chain combines TRBV30 with TRBJ2-5; TCRdb reports TRBD1, a call that lacks DNA to check it against. Looked up from germline, CDR1 is GTSNPN and CDR2 is SVGIG (reference sequence). The CDR3 contains 14 residues. The CDR3 here is CAWSVGTAQETQYF.

The chain has TRBV6-5 and TRBJ2-5; TCRdb's assignment of TRBD2 cannot be checked, as there is no DNA. This CDR3 spans 15 amino acids. The germline V gene encodes CDR1 MNHEY and CDR2 SVGAGI. CDR3 amino acids: CASSYTGLSPETQYF.

The CDR3 reads CASTVRRGGDTQYF. The gene calls are TRBV6-2 or TRBV6-3 and TRBJ2-3; TCRdb names TRBD2, which stays unverified in the absence of DNA. The CDR3 has 14 residues. The V gene's germline CDR1 is MNHEY and CDR2 SVGEGT.

This chain links TRBV6-4 with TRBJ2-2; TCRdb proposes TRBD1, but this gene call is untestable without DNA. The CDR3 totals 15 residues. Germline values: CDR1 MRHNA, CDR2 SNTAGT. CDR3 region: CASSEDPDRPGELFF.

The V call is TRBV6-6, the J call TRBJ1-2; TCRdb outputs TRBD1, but without DNA this stays unchecked. Germline values: CDR1 MNHNY, CDR2 SVGAGI (reference sequence). The CDR3 extends over 13 amino acids. The CDR3 region is CASSPTGNYGYTF.

V is TRBV15 and J is TRBJ2-1; TCRdb reports TRBD1, a call that lacks DNA to check it against. The CDR3 has 16 residues. Germline V gene lookup returns CDR1 LNHNV and CDR2 YYDKDF (reference sequence). The CDR3 protein is CATSRVEGTAGYEQFF.

The chain uses TRBV2 and TRBJ1-2; TCRdb selects TRBD1, and the lack of DNA leaves this call unchecked. CDR1 and CDR2 from the germline V gene are SNHLY and FYNNEI. The CDR3 runs to 18 residues. CDR3: CASSDRNPGQGFNYGYTF.